This TCR beta chain was captured by sequencing in a study of blood T cell repertoires in COVID-19. Study background: Whether acute or convalescent, the COVID-19 samples came from the United States, Italy and Spain. In each case, the material was cDNA or gDNA derived from T cells, B-cell-depleted T cells, or PBMCs.

Method: immunoSEQ multiplex PCR; TCRdb's copy keeps in-frame clones and lacks some. Here the sample spans around 130,000 clones, around 77% being singletons. Unmatched junction bases numbered 1, after V lost 4 bases and J lost 4 bases. Germline values: CDR1 MNHEY, CDR2 SVGAGI. The CDR3 totals 13 residues. The receptor was isolated from a human donor in a cohort sampled during active COVID-19. What was sequenced was peripheral blood. The chain combines TRBV6-5 with TRBJ1-2, with 9 bases that match TRBD1. The CDR3: CASSWDRAYGYTF. As DNA, the CDR3 is TGTGCCAGCAGTTGGGACAGGGCCTATGGCTACACCTTC.